One and the same sample provided the 21 T cell receptor beta chains below, sequenced in a study of cytomegalovirus exposure and HLA in healthy donors. Primers for the PCR totalled 60 Vbeta and 13 Jbeta. Sequenced by immunoSEQ multiplex PCR; TCRdb stores in-frame clones only, minus some. The repertoire table contains 75,000 to 95,000 clones. The sample taken for sequencing was PBMCs. The receptors stem from a man under 40 in good health and CMV-seronegative.

The V and J genes are TRBV13 and TRBJ1-2; D gene ambiguous. V shed 8 bases and J shed 8 bases, with 9 bases lying between them. The CDR3 contains 10 residues. Germline V CDR1 and CDR2: PRHDT, FYEKMQ (reference sequence). CDR3 region: CASPAGGYTF. The CDR3, as DNA: TGTGCCAGCCCGGCGGGAGGCTACACCTTC.

The V and J genes are TRBV9 and TRBJ1-6; 8 nucleotides align to TRBD1. From germline, CDR1 is SGDLS and CDR2 YYNGEE. The ends lost 5 bases at V and 6 bases at J; junction bases unmatched: 4. The CDR3 sequence is 14 residues long. This CDR3 reads CASRTGVVNSPLHF. The CDR3 nucleotides are TGTGCCAGCAGGACAGGGGTCGTTAATTCACCCCTCCACTTT.

The chain employs TRBV30 and TRBJ2-7; no firm D call. The V gene's germline CDR1 is GTSNPN and CDR2 SVGIG (reference sequence). V lost 2 bases to trimming and J lost 0 bases, with 11 bases between them. This CDR3 has 14 residues. CDR3 coding DNA: TGTGCCTGGAGTACGACGGCAGGCTCCTACGAGCAGTACTTC. This sequence encodes CAWSTTAGSYEQYF.

The rearrangement joins TRBV7-8 to TRBJ1-1, with D perhaps TRBD1 (5 bases). This CDR3 contains 14 residues. The germline CDR1 and CDR2 sequences are SGHVS and FQNEAQ. Trimming removed 1 base from V and 3 bases from J, with 9 bases in between. Here the CDR3 reads CASSLVGGDTEAFF. The CDR3 nucleotides are TGTGCCAGCAGCTTAGTTGGGGGGGACACTGAAGCTTTCTTT.

The rearrangement joins TRBV7-9 to TRBJ1-5; D is undetermined. This CDR3 is 12 amino acids long. The ends were cut back, 3 bases at V and 7 bases at J, with 7 bases in the middle. CDR1 and CDR2 from the germline V gene are SEHNR and FQNEAQ (reference sequence). CDR3 protein: CASSFPGQPQHF. CDR3 in DNA: TGTGCCAGCAGCTTCCCGGGGCAGCCCCAGCATTTT.

The chain is built from TRBV5-6 and TRBJ1-2; D not resolved. The CDR3 consists of 14 residues. Trimming stripped 4 bases from V and 3 bases from J, with 13 bases between. Per the germline V gene, CDR1 is SGHDT and CDR2 is YYEEEE. The CDR3 here is CASSPLSDDYGYTF. The CDR3 region has the DNA TGTGCCAGCAGCCCCCTAAGTGATGACTATGGCTACACCTTC.

This chain links TRBV9 with TRBJ2-4, with 11 bases that match TRBD2. Trimming cost V 4 bases and J 8 bases; bases outside gene matches: 14. This CDR3 comprises 17 residues. CDR1 and CDR2 (germline): SGDLS, YYNGEE. The CDR3 region is CASSLTGASGGTDIQYF. The DNA for the CDR3 is TGTGCCAGCAGCCTCACGGGGGCTAGCGGGGGGACGGACATTCAGTACTTC.

The J gene is TRBJ1-5, the V gene TRBV4-2, with D perhaps TRBD1 (5 bases). The V end was cut by 8 bases, the J end by 2 bases, with 16 bases between. The CDR3 runs 15 residues. Germline V gene lookup returns CDR1 LGHNA and CDR2 YNFKEQ. CDR3 amino acids: CASCRFGRGNQPQHF. The CDR3 bases are TGTGCCAGCTGCAGATTCGGCAGGGGCAATCAGCCCCAGCATTTT.

The chain is built from TRBV4-3 and TRBJ1-5, with D uncertain. The CDR3 totals 18 residues. Looked up from germline, CDR1 is LGHNA and CDR2 is YSLEER. Trimming stripped 0 bases from V and 4 bases from J, with 19 bases between. CDR3 sequence: CASSQDVVRSIGNQPQHF. Here the CDR3 DNA reads TGCGCCAGCAGCCAAGATGTCGTGAGGAGTATTGGAAATCAGCCCCAGCATTTT.

The rearrangement uses TRBV7-2 and TRBJ2-7, with a weak D call TRBD2 (5 bases). Trimming removed 6 bases at V and 3 bases at J, with 12 bases between. This CDR3 is built from 13 residues. Germline CDR1 SGHTA, CDR2 FQGNSA. The chain's CDR3 is CASSRESGYEQYF. For the CDR3, the DNA is TGTGCCAGCAGTCGGGAATCAGGCTACGAGCAGTACTTC.

This chain connects TRBV7-8 to TRBJ1-2, with 8 bases that match TRBD1. Germline V gene sequence: CDR1 SGHVS, CDR2 FQNEAQ. Trimming removed 4 bases from V and 4 bases from J; junction bases left unmatched: 2. The CDR3 is made up of 13 amino acids. The CDR3 DNA follows: TGTGCCAGCAGCTCGGACAGGGCCTATGGCTACACCTTC. Translating gives CASSSDRAYGYTF.

The chain carries TRBV7-3 and TRBJ2-3; 8 bases are shared with TRBD2. With 2 bases clipped from V and 2 bases from J, the junction kept 3 bases outside the gene matches. Per the germline V gene, CDR1 is SGHTA and CDR2 is FQGTGA. The CDR3 spans 15 residues. The CDR3 protein is CASSLLGGVTDTQYF. CDR3 sequence (DNA): TGTGCCAGCAGCTTACTCGGGGGGGTCACAGATACGCAGTATTTT.

J is TRBJ2-7 and V is TRBV7-9, with 9 bases fitting TRBD2. V lost 5 bases to trimming and J lost 3 bases; unmatched junction nucleotides: 2. There are 13 residues in the CDR3. The germline V gene encodes CDR1 SEHNR and CDR2 FQNEAQ (reference sequence). This CDR3 reads CASSLTSGYEQYF. CDR3 in DNA: TGTGCCAGCAGCCTGACTAGCGGCTACGAGCAGTACTTC.

This chain joins TRBV4-2 and TRBJ1-2, with TRBD1 matching 8 bases. V trimming: 0 bases; J trimming: 3 bases; junction bases outside the gene matches: 3. Germline CDR1 is LGHNA and CDR2 is YNFKEQ. The CDR3 has 15 residues. CDR3 sequence: CASSQDRGRDYGYTF. The CDR3 DNA reads TGTGCCAGCAGCCAAGACAGGGGGCGCGACTATGGCTACACCTTC.

This chain uses TRBV5-1 with TRBJ2-7; TRBD1 matches at 11 bases. V shed 2 bases and J 5 bases; nucleotides not matched to a gene: 9. Germline V gives CDR1 SGHRS, CDR2 YFSETQ. This CDR3 spans 16 amino acids. The CDR3 sequence is CASSLNGQGAPHEQYF. In DNA, the CDR3 is TGCGCCAGCAGCTTAAATGGACAGGGGGCCCCCCACGAGCAGTACTTC.

V usage is TRBV7-3 and J usage is TRBJ2-1; TRBD2 might be the D (6 bases). The V gene lost 2 bases and the J gene lost 3 bases, with 11 bases spanning the gap. Germline V gives CDR1 SGHTA, CDR2 FQGTGA. The CDR3 has 15 amino acids. This CDR3 reads CASSLVGRLYNEQFF. In DNA, the CDR3 is TGTGCCAGCAGCTTAGTCGGGAGACTCTACAATGAGCAGTTCTTC.

V is TRBV7-3 and J is TRBJ2-3; 7 bases are a match to TRBD2. Germline assignment: CDR1 SGHTA and CDR2 FQGTGA. With 2 bases clipped from V and 0 bases from J, the junction kept 5 bases outside the gene matches. The CDR3 length is 16 residues. The CDR3 is CASSLFGGTSTDTQYF. CDR3 bases: TGTGCCAGCAGCTTATTCGGGGGGACTAGCACAGATACGCAGTATTTT.

V is TRBV5-1 and J is TRBJ2-5, with 9 bases fitting TRBD2. The closer fit of TRBJ2-7 to the DNA end suggests the J call may be wrong. CDR1 SGHRS and CDR2 YFSETQ come from the germline V gene. The length of the CDR3 is 14 residues. The CDR3 here is CASSSVAGAYEQYF. CDR3 DNA: TGCGCCAGCAGCTCCGTAGCGGGAGCCTACGAGCAGTACTTC.

The J gene is TRBJ2-1, the V gene TRBV18; TRBD2 aligns across 13 bases. CDR3 size: 18 residues. Germline assignment: CDR1 KGHSH and CDR2 LQKENI. The V gene end was trimmed by 3 bases and the J gene end by 0 bases; junction bases not matched to a gene: 5. The CDR3 sequence: CASSPTSGGPSSYNEQFF. CDR3 DNA: TGTGCCAGCTCACCGACTAGCGGGGGGCCAAGCTCCTACAATGAGCAGTTCTTC.

J is TRBJ2-7 and V is TRBV6-5; 10 nucleotides match TRBD2. This CDR3 contains 15 residues. The germline V gene has CDR1 MNHEY and CDR2 SVGAGI. With 8 bases clipped from V and 3 bases from J, the junction kept 10 bases outside the gene matches. In DNA, the CDR3 is TGTGCCAGCTCCCTGGATCGACTAGCGGGCTACGAGCAGTACTTC. Its protein product is CASSLDRLAGYEQYF.

This chain connects TRBV6-5 to TRBJ2-5; D perhaps matches TRBD2 (5 bases). There are 11 residues in the CDR3. The V gene's germline CDR1 is MNHEY and CDR2 SVGAGI. V lost 4 bases and J lost 5, with 5 bases in between. The CDR3 loop reads CASSSGETQYF. The CDR3 DNA follows: TGTGCCAGCAGTTCGGGGGAGACCCAGTACTTC.